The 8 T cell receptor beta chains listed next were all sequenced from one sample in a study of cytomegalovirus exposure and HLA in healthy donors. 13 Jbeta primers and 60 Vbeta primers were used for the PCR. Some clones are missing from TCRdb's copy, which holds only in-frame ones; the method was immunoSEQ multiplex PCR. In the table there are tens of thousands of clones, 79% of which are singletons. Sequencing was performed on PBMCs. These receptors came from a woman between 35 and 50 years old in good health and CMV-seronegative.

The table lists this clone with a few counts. CDR3 coding DNA: TGTGCCAGCAAAGTAGACAGCAGCAATCAGCCCCAGCATTTT. This gives the protein CASKVDSSNQPQHF. V and J are TRBV2 and TRBJ1-5; perhaps TRBD1 as D (5 bases). The CDR3 extends over 14 amino acids. Between the trimmed V and J ends, which lost 7 bases and 1 base, there was a span of 11 bases. Germline-derived CDR1 and CDR2 are SNHLY and FYNNEI.

As DNA, the CDR3 is TGCGCCAGCAGCACGGGACTAGCGGGGACCTACGAGCAGTACTTC. Translation gives CASSTGLAGTYEQYF. J is TRBJ2-7 and V is TRBV4-3; 13 bases are a match to TRBD2. Germline trimming cut 5 bases from V and 2 bases from J; bases unmatched to any gene: 3. This CDR3 comprises 15 residues. Germline V gene sequence: CDR1 LGHNA, CDR2 YSLEER.

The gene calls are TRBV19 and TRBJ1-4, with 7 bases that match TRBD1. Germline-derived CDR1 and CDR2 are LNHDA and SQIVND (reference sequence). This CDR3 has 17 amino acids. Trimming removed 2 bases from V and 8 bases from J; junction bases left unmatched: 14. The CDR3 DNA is TGTGCCAGTAGTATACGACAGGGCCTACCGGGTGAGGAAAAACTGTTTTTT. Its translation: CASSIRQGLPGEEKLFF.

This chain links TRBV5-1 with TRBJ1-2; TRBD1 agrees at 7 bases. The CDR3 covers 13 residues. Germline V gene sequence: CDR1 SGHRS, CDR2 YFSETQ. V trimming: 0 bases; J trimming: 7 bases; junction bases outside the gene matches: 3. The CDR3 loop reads CASSLEQGTGYTF. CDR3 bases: TGCGCCAGCAGCTTGGAACAGGGGACTGGCTACACCTTC.

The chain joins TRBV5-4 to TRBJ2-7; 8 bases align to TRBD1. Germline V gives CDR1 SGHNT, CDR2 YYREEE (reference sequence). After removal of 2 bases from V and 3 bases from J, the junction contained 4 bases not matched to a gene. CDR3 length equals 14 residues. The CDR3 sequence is CASSFGTGNYEQYF. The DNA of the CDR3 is TGTGCCAGCAGCTTTGGGACAGGAAACTACGAGCAGTACTTC.

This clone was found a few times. CDR3 residues: CASSLKWRLAGNSDTQYF. The CDR3 DNA reads TGTGCCAGCAGCTTAAAATGGAGACTAGCGGGGAATTCAGATACGCAGTATTTT. The chain carries TRBV7-9 and TRBJ2-3, with 11 bases lining up with TRBD2. Germline CDR1 reads SEHNR; CDR2 reads FQNEAQ (reference sequence). This CDR3 has 18 amino acids. After removal of 2 bases from V and 4 bases from J, the junction contained 11 bases not matched to a gene.

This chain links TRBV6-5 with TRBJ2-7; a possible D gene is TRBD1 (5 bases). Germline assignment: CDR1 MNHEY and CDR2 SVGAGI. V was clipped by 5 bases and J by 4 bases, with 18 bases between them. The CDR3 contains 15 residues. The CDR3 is CASSVTGTGAYEQYF. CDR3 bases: TGTGCCAGCAGTGTAACCGGCACAGGAGCTTACGAGCAGTACTTC.

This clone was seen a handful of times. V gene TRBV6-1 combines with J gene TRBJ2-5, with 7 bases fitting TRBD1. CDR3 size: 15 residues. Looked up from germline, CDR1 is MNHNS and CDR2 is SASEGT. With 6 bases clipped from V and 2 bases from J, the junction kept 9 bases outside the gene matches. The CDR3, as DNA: TGTGCCAGCAGGAGAGACAGGGTTGGGCAAGAGACCCAGTACTTC. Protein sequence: CASRRDRVGQETQYF.